The 15 T cell receptor beta chains given below trace back to one sample, sequenced in a study of blood T cell repertoires in COVID-19 (dated by TCRdb to 2020 to 2022). Library method: the immunoSEQ multiplex PCR assay. What TCRdb holds here is the immuneACCESS table cut down to in-frame rearrangements. Part of the clones is not present; checked against another copy, under half of the missing clones reflect an unresolved V gene, and the others are unexplained. The sample yields roughly 200,000 clones; about 88% were counted once. Of the sample, about 6.8% is held by the ten largest clones. The sequenced sample was peripheral blood. The origin of the receptors is a middle-aged woman who had recovered from COVID-19.

CDR3 bases: TGTGCCAGCAGTGAACCCCCAGGGGTTGGCTATGGCTACACCTTC. It is translated as CASSEPPGVGYGYTF. The chain combines TRBV6-1 with TRBJ1-2; TRBD1 might be the D (6 bases). This CDR3 comprises 15 residues. Looked up from germline, CDR1 is MNHNS and CDR2 is SASEGT. V was clipped by 2 bases and J by 4 bases, with 14 bases between them.

V usage is TRBV5-4 and J usage is TRBJ1-1, with D possibly TRBD1 on 6 matching bases. CDR3 length: 14 amino acids. Germline V gene lookup returns CDR1 SGHNT and CDR2 YYREEE (reference sequence). Trimming removed 0 bases at V and 3 bases at J, with 9 bases between. The CDR3 DNA follows: TGTGCCAGCAGCTTGGGACAGGTAGACACTGAAGCTTTCTTT. Translating gives CASSLGQVDTEAFF.

The gene calls are TRBV7-3 and TRBJ1-4, with 7 bases fitting TRBD1. CDR3 length equals 14 residues. V lost 4 bases and J lost 8; bases outside the gene matches: 7. CDR1 SGHTA and CDR2 FQGTGA come from the germline V gene. The CDR3 loop is CASSSGQLPEKLFF. CDR3 coding DNA: TGTGCCAGCAGCTCGGGACAGCTCCCAGAAAAACTGTTTTTT.

This rearrangement joins TRBV19 to TRBJ1-1, with D perhaps TRBD1 (5 bases). Deletions cut 7 bases from V and 5 bases from J, with 11 bases between. The germline gives CDR1 LNHDA, CDR2 SQIVND (reference sequence). The CDR3 is 12 amino acids. CDR3 sequence reads: CASTMGGTEAFF. The CDR3 DNA reads as TGTGCCAGTACTATGGGGGGGACTGAAGCTTTCTTT.

J is TRBJ1-3 and V is TRBV9; D is unclear. Trimming stripped 3 bases from V and 0 bases from J, with 13 bases between. The germline CDR1 and CDR2 sequences are SGDLS and YYNGEE. The CDR3 spans 16 residues. CDR3 bases: TGTGCCAGCAGCGCCCCTGGAGGAGGCTCTGGAAACACCATATATTTT. This encodes CASSAPGGGSGNTIYF. The full variable domain, in which reference TRBV9 and TRBJ1-3 provide the parts outside the CDR3, is DSGVTQTPKHLITATGQRVTLRCSPRSGDLSVYWYQQSLDQGLQFLIQYYNGEERAKGNILERFSAQQFPDLHSELNLSSLELGDSALYFCASSAPGGGSGNTIYFGEGSWLTVV.

This clone was observed a few times. The chain employs TRBV6-4 and TRBJ2-2; tentatively, D is TRBD2 (5 bases). From germline, CDR1 is MRHNA and CDR2 SNTAGT. V gave up 4 bases and J gave up 3 bases, with 9 bases separating them. This CDR3 has 14 residues. The CDR3, as DNA: TGTGCCAGCAGTGTGCTTAGCGACACCGGGGAGCTGTTTTTT. The encoded protein is CASSVLSDTGELFF.

This sequence joins TRBV13 and TRBJ2-5; 9 bases map to TRBD2. The CDR3 loop spans 16 amino acids. The V gene's germline CDR1 is PRHDT and CDR2 FYEKMQ (reference sequence). The ends lost 3 bases at V and 1 base at J; junction bases unmatched: 6. The CDR3 loop is CASSLEGLAFQETQYF. The CDR3 DNA reads as TGTGCCAGCAGCTTGGAAGGACTAGCGTTCCAAGAGACCCAGTACTTC.

V and J are TRBV28 and TRBJ2-2, with 12 nucleotides matching TRBD2. The CDR3 totals 16 residues. The trim removed 8 bases at V and 4 bases at J, leaving 8 bases unmatched. CDR1 and CDR2 (germline): MDHEN, SYDVKM. CDR3 region: CASRLAGGLSTGELFF. In DNA form, the CDR3 reads TGTGCCAGCCGTCTAGCGGGAGGGTTAAGCACCGGGGAGCTGTTTTTT.

The genes are TRBV7-9 and TRBJ1-2; D unclear. The CDR3 is 15 amino acids. CDR1 and CDR2 from the germline V gene are SEHNR and FQNEAQ (reference sequence). Trimming removed 3 bases at V and 8 bases at J, with 19 bases between. The CDR3: CASSLNFSPLRGYTF. Here the CDR3 DNA reads TGTGCCAGCAGCTTGAATTTCTCTCCCCTTAGAGGCTACACCTTC.

The chain couples TRBV4-3 to TRBJ2-7; 11 bases are shared with TRBD2. V shed 3 bases, J shed 4 bases, and the junction held 14 bases outside the gene matches. Germline V gives CDR1 LGHNA, CDR2 YSLEER. The CDR3 totals 18 residues. The CDR3 nucleotides read TGCGCCAGCAGCCACATAGCCCCGGGACTAGCGGTCTGGTACGAGCAGTACTTC. Amino acids: CASSHIAPGLAVWYEQYF.

CDR3 DNA: TGTGCCAGCTCACCGCAAGGACTAGCGGGGAACACCGGGGAGCTGTTTTTT. Encoded protein: CASSPQGLAGNTGELFF. The chain is built from TRBV18 and TRBJ2-2; 11 nucleotides match TRBD2. Germline CDR1 reads KGHSH; CDR2 reads LQKENI. With 3 bases clipped from V and 1 base from J, the junction kept 4 bases outside the gene matches. The CDR3 runs 17 residues.

This clone was detected only a few times. The chain recombines TRBV28 with TRBJ2-1, with D possibly matching TRBD1 (5 bases). Trimming took 4 bases from V and 6 from J, leaving 19 bases between them. The CDR3 has 16 amino acids. CDR1 MDHEN and CDR2 SYDVKM come from the germline V gene. The CDR3 loop reads CASSSGGRRDSNEQFF. Here the CDR3 DNA reads TGTGCCAGCAGTTCAGGCGGACGCAGGGATTCCAATGAGCAGTTCTTC.

V is TRBV5-1 and J is TRBJ2-5; 8 nucleotides match TRBD2. This CDR3 region has 14 residues. Germline V gene data show CDR1 as SGHRS and CDR2 as YFSETQ. Trimming removed 0 bases from V and 5 bases from J; junction bases left unmatched: 3. The DNA of the CDR3 is TGCGCCAGCAGCTTGGAAGCGGGAGTGGAGACCCAGTACTTC. Its translation is CASSLEAGVETQYF.

The chain carries TRBV27 and TRBJ1-2; 9 bases line up with TRBD1. This CDR3 is 16 amino acids long. CDR1 and CDR2 (germline): MNHEY, SMNVEV (reference sequence). Losses at the gene ends were 10 bases for V and 4 bases for J; bases not matched to a gene: 16. In nucleotides, the CDR3 is TGTGCCACCCACCCCGGGACAGGGCCAACCCCCTATGGCTACACCTTC. It specifies CATHPGTGPTPYGYTF.

The chain employs TRBV6-5 and TRBJ2-3, with TRBD1 matching 9 bases. CDR1 MNHEY and CDR2 SVGAGI come from the germline V gene. The CDR3 totals 15 residues. The V segment lost 7 bases and the J segment 0 bases; nucleotides outside the gene matches: 5. Here the CDR3 reads CASTFDRGSTDTQYF. The DNA of the CDR3 is TGTGCCAGCACCTTCGACAGGGGGAGCACAGATACGCAGTATTTT.